This TCR beta chain stems from a study of blood T cell repertoires in COVID-19 (dated by TCRdb to the early 2020s). With regard to the full study: Samples from collaborators originated in the United States, Italy and Spain and spanned both the acute and convalescent phases of COVID-19. Where HLA class I and class II types were available, the types were taken from metadata supplied by the sample provider, not from assay-based typing. The samples were drawn from the first 160 participants of the ongoing ImmuneRACE study and from 1,254 subjects provided by 6 global collaborators. Sample metadata almost always included a de-identified subject ID, COVID-19 status, age in years and sex. The dataset comprised deeply sampled blood TCRbeta repertoires from subjects exposed to, actively infected with, or recovered from COVID-19. The material from the prospective study consisted of cDNA or gDNA derived from T cells, B-cell-depleted T cells, or PBMCs. The repertoires were released in a freely available public database meant as a resource for research on the immune response to SARS-CoV-2. Broad study findings and their caveats: Clinical and demographic metadata were provided uncurated, with the amount varying by source and participant.

Whole blood was collected in K2EDTA tubes by collaborating institutions according to the institutions' own protocols. For TCRbeta analysis, collaborators shipped samples as frozen whole blood, isolated PBMCs, or DNA extracted from either of those sample types. Including cysteine and phenylalanine, the CDR3 has 16 amino acids. The entry retains the CDR3 DNA only, 48 bases that are in frame from base 1. V is clipped by 0 bases and J by 8 bases, and the sequence between their germline boundaries is 19 bases long. CDR1 and CDR2 were assigned from the germline V gene as MNHEY and SVGEGT. Comments on this clone: No antigen is known for it. Base qualities are not recorded, but no much larger clone differs from it by a single base.

TCRbeta CDR3 regions were amplified from genomic DNA by means of the immunoSEQ Assay, a bias-controlled multiplex PCR. Per the source publication's procedure: Nucleated cell counts per sample were estimated from amplification of reference gene primers within the assay. To quantify the absolute abundance of each unique TCRbeta CDR3 rearrangement, sequence reads were collapsed and filtered. For each sample, productive Simpson clonality was calculated as the square root of Simpson's diversity index across productive rearrangements. TCRdb's version of the immuneACCESS table is confined to in-frame rearrangements and falls short of the full clone set. An unresolved V gene accounts for under half of the shortfall where checked; the remainder is of unknown origin. From that table come the V and J calls and clone size; the DNA was used to work out D and trimming. In all, the sample holds more than 80,000 clones, and around 86% of those were seen once. The ten largest make up roughly 8% of the sample.

The chain links TRBV6-2 or TRBV6-3 with TRBJ1-2; no D gene is confidently identified. Sequencing was carried out using peripheral blood. The sequence came from a man between 45 and 60 years old with active COVID-19. The CDR3 is CASSYSGAREFGGYTF. The nucleotide sequence reads TGTGCCAGCAGTTACTCGGGAGCTAGGGAATTTGGCGGCTACACCTTC.